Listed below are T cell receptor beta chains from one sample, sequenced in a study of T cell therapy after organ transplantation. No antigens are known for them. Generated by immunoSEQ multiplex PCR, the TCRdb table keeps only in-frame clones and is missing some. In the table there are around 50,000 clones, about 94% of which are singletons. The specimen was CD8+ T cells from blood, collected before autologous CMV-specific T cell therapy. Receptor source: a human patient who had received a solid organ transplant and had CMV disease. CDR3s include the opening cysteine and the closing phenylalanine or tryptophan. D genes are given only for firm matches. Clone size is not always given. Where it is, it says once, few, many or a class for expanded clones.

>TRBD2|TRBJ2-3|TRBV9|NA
CASRTGTSGGTDTQYF
TGTGCCAGCAGAACCGGGACTAGCGGGGGCACAGATACGCAGTATTTT
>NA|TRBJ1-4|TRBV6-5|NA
CASSPLSTNEKLFF
TGTGCCAGCAGTCCGCTTTCAACTAATGAAAAACTGTTTTTT
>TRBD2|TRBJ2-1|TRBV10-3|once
CAINDPGTSGSPEQFF
TGTGCCATCAACGACCCCGGGACTAGCGGGAGCCCCGAGCAGTTCTTC
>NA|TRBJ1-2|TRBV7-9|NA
CASSPHGYTF
TGTGCCAGCAGCCCCCACGGATACACCTTC
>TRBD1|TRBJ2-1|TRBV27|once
CASSGPGTGYNEQFF
TGTGCCAGCAGTGGGCCCGGGACAGGGTACAATGAGCAGTTCTTC
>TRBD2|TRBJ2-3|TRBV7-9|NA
CASSKSSGRNTQYF
TGTGCCAGCAGTAAGAGTAGCGGGAGGAATACGCAGTATTTT
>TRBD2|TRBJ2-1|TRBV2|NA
CASSLDGSSGNNNEQFF
TGTGCCAGCAGTCTCGATGGGTCTAGCGGAAACAACAATGAGCAGTTCTTC
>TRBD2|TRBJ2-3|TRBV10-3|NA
CAISEFLTSAASTDTQYF
TGTGCCATCAGTGAGTTCCTTACTAGCGCCGCTAGCACAGATACGCAGTATTTT
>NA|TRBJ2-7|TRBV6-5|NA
CASSTGLGWFYEQYF
TGTGCCAGCAGCACAGGTCTGGGGTGGTTTTACGAGCAGTACTTC
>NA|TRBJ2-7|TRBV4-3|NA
CASSQDYGGNEQYF
TGCGCCAGCAGCCAAGATTATGGGGGGAACGAGCAGTACTTC
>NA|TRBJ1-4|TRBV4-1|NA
CASSQPSATNEKLFF
TGCGCCAGCAGCCAACCCTCTGCAACTAATGAAAAACTGTTTTTT
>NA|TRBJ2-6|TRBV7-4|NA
CASSYHSSQSRANVLTF
TGTGCCAGCAGCTACCACAGCTCACAAAGTCGGGCCAACGTCCTGACTTTC
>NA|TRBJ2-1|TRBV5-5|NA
CASSLMGMDEQFF
TGTGCCAGCAGCTTGATGGGGATGGATGAGCAGTTCTTC
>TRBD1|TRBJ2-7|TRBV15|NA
CATGQGTYEQYF
TGTGCCACGGGACAGGGAACCTACGAGCAGTACTTC
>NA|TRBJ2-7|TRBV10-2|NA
CASRDEYEQYF
TGCGCCAGCAGAGATGAATACGAGCAGTACTTC
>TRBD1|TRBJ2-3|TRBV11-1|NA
CASSLGDRRSTDTQYF
TGTGCCAGCAGCTTAGGGGACAGGAGGAGCACAGATACGCAGTATTTT
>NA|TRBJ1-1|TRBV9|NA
CASSPGPSPLLNTEAFF
TGTGCCAGCAGCCCAGGACCCTCACCACTGTTGAACACTGAAGCTTTCTTT
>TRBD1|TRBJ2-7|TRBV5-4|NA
CASSTGQSYEQYF
TGTGCCAGCAGCACGGGACAGTCCTACGAGCAGTACTTC
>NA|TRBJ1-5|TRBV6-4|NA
CASSDGSPNQPQHF
TGTGCCAGCAGTGACGGGAGTCCCAATCAGCCCCAGCATTTT
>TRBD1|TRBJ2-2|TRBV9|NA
CASGQRGQNTGELFF
TGTGCCAGCGGACAAAGGGGGCAGAACACCGGGGAGCTGTTTTTT
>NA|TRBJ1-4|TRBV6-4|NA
CASSDSGLSNEKLFF
TGTGCCAGCAGTGACTCGGGGTTAAGTAATGAAAAACTGTTTTTT
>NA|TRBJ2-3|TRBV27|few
CASSFGVGGKDTQYF
TGTGCCAGCAGTTTTGGGGTGGGGGGAAAGGATACGCAGTATTTT
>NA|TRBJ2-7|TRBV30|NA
CAWSLGRGTYEQYF
TGTGCCTGGAGTTTAGGCAGGGGCACCTACGAGCAGTACTTC
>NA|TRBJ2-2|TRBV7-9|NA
CASSLVSRTGELFF
TGTGCCAGCAGCTTAGTATCTCGAACCGGGGAGCTGTTTTTT
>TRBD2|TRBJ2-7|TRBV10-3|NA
CAITTGGLAGSYEQYF
TGTGCCATCACCACGGGGGGGCTAGCGGGCTCCTACGAGCAGTACTTC
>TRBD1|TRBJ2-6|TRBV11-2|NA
CASSGGRGIAGANVLTF
TGTGCCAGCAGCGGTGGCAGGGGGATCGCTGGGGCCAACGTCCTGACTTTC
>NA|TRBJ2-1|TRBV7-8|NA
CASNLGDDEQFF
TGTGCCAGCAACTTGGGCGACGATGAGCAGTTCTTC
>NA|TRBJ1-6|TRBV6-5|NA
CASSPLLNSPLHF
TGTGCCAGCAGCCCCCTATTGAATTCACCCCTCCACTTT
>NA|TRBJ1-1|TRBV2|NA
CASKDPGNPYNTEAFF
TGTGCCAGCAAGGACCCGGGGAATCCCTATAACACTGAAGCTTTCTTT
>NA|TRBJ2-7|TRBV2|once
CASLRAYEQYF
TGTGCCAGTTTACGAGCCTACGAGCAGTACTTC
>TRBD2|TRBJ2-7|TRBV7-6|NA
CASSLEGGDYEQYF
TGTGCCAGCAGCTTAGAGGGAGGGGACTACGAGCAGTACTTC
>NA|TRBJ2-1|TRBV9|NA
CASSVGGVEYNEQFF
TGTGCCAGCAGCGTAGGGGGGGTAGAGTACAATGAGCAGTTCTTC
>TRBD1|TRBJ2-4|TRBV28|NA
CASSAPGQGENIQYF
TGTGCCAGCAGTGCCCCGGGACAGGGGGAAAACATTCAGTACTTC
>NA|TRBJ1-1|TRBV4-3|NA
CASRDAMNTEAFF
TGCGCCAGCCGGGACGCCATGAACACTGAAGCTTTCTTT
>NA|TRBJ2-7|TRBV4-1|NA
CASSQERMEGSSYEQYF
TGCGCCAGCAGCCAAGAGAGAATGGAAGGGAGCTCCTACGAGCAGTACTTC
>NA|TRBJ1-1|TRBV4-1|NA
CASSPKGQGSNTEAFF
TGCGCCAGCAGCCCCAAGGGTCAGGGCTCGAACACTGAAGCTTTCTTT
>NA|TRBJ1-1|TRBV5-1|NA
CASSLTAYTEAFF
TGCGCCAGCAGCTTGACAGCTTACACTGAAGCTTTCTTT
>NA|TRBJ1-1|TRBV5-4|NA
CASSLVGTEAFF
TGTGCCAGCAGCTTGGTAGGAACTGAAGCTTTCTTT
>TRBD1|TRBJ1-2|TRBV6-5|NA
CASSYDRAFYGYAF
TGTGCCAGCTCCTATGACAGGGCCTTCTATGGCTACGCCTTC
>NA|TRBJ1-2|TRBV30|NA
CAWSVNRVYGYTF
TGTGCCTGGAGTGTAAACAGGGTGTATGGCTACACCTTC
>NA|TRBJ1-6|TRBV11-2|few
CASSPQSNSPLHF
TGTGCCAGCAGCCCCCAATCCAATTCACCCCTCCACTTT
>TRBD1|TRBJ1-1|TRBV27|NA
CASSLDQGAVTEAFF
TGTGCCAGCAGTTTAGATCAGGGGGCGGTCACTGAAGCTTTCTTT
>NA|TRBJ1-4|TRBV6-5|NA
CASSYGGGTNEKLFF
TGTGCCAGCAGTTATGGGGGGGGGACTAATGAAAAACTGTTTTTT
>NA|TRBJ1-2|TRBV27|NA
CASSLYRDIFNYGYTF
TGTGCCAGCAGTTTATACCGGGACATCTTTAACTATGGCTACACCTTC
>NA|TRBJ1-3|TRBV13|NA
CASSLQGIGNTIYF
TGTGCCAGCAGCCTCCAGGGGATTGGAAACACCATATATTTT
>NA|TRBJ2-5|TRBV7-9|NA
CASSLASKETQYF
TGTGCCAGCAGCTTAGCTTCAAAAGAGACCCAGTACTTC
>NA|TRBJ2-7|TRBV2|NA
CASSEFQGPRDYEQYF
TGTGCCAGCAGTGAATTCCAGGGGCCGCGGGACTACGAGCAGTACTTC
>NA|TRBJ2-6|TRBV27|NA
CASSFPLSWVPSGANVLTF
TGTGCCAGCAGTTTCCCTCTCTCGTGGGTTCCCTCTGGGGCCAACGTCCTGACTTTC
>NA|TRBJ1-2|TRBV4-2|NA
CASRVDSFYGYTF
TGTGCCAGCAGGGTGGACAGCTTCTATGGCTACACCTTC
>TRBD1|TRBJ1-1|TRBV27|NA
CASSRGTGEAFF
TGTGCCAGCAGTCGCGGGACAGGAGAAGCTTTCTTT
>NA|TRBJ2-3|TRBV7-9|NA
CASQSDTQYF
TGTGCCAGCCAGTCGGATACGCAGTATTTT
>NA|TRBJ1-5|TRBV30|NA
CAWSVGGDQPQHF
TGTGCCTGGAGTGTGGGGGGCGATCAGCCCCAGCATTTT
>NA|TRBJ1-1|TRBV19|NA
CASRVDDTEAFF
TGTGCCAGTAGGGTAGACGACACTGAAGCTTTCTTT
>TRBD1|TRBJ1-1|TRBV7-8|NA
CASSLEGVQGALNTEAFF
TGTGCCAGCAGCTTAGAGGGAGTACAGGGGGCGTTGAACACTGAAGCTTTCTTT
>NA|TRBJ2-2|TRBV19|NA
CASSSPTETNTGELFF
TGTGCCAGTAGCTCTCCGACAGAGACGAACACCGGGGAGCTGTTTTTT
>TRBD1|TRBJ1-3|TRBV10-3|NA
CAIGGQGVRNTIYF
TGTGCCATCGGGGGACAGGGGGTACGGAACACCATATATTTT
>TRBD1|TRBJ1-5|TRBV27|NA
CASSLMQGAGQPQHF
TGTGCCAGCAGTTTAATGCAGGGGGCGGGTCAGCCCCAGCATTTT
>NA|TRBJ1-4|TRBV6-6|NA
CASSYSSGGRLFF
TGTGCCAGCAGTTACTCGAGCGGGGGGCGGCTGTTTTTT
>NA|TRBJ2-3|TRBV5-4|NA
CASSLVAIRSTDTQYF
TGTGCCAGCAGCTTGGTGGCAATCCGCAGCACAGATACGCAGTATTTT
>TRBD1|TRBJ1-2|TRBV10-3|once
CAISESWGQGAFLAYGYTF
TGTGCCATCAGTGAGTCGTGGGGACAGGGGGCTTTTCTTGCCTATGGCTACACCTTC